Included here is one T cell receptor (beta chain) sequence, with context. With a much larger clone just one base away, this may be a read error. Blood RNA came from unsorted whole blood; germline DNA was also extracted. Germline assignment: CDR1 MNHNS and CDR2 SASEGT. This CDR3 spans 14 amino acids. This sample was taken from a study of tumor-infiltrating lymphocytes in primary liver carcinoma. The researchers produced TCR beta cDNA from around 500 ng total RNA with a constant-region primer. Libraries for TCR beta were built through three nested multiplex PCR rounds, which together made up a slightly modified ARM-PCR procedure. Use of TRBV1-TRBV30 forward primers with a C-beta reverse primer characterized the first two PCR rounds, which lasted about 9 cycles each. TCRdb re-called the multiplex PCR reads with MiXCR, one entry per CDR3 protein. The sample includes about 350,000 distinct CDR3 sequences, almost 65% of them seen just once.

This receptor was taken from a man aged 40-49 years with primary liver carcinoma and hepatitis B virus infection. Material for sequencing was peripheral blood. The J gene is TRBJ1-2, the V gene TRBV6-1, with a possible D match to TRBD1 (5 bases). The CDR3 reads CACSELAGLYGYTF. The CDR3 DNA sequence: TGTGCCTGCAGTGAACTTGCGGGACTCTATGGCTACACCTTC.